The 13 T cell receptor beta chains in this list originate from one sample, sequenced in a study of tissue T cells after allogeneic stem cell transplantation. Using immunoSEQ multiplex PCR, the repertoire was profiled, and TCRdb retains in-frame clones only, with some absent. The data show about 6,900 clones, more than 60% seen once. The sample in question was skin, obtained at autopsy. Receptors were obtained from an older male patient with steroid-refractory graft-versus-host disease after an allogeneic stem cell transplant. Part of the T cells may come from the graft donor.

This rearrangement joins TRBV5-1 to TRBJ1-4, with TRBD1 as a possible D gene (6 bases). The germline gives CDR1 SGHRS, CDR2 YFSETQ. Trimming took off 3 bases at V and 4 bases at J, with 7 bases between the two ends. CDR3 length: 13 amino acids. The CDR3 protein is CASSSGDNEKLFF. DNA for the CDR3: TGCGCCAGCAGCTCAGGGGATAATGAAAAACTGTTTTTT.

V is TRBV6-5 and J is TRBJ1-1; D not resolved. Germline V CDR1 and CDR2: MNHEY, SVGAGI. This CDR3 spans 13 amino acids. Between the trimmed V and J ends, which lost 2 bases and 3 bases, there was a span of 7 bases. In DNA, the CDR3 is TGTGCCAGCAGTTACAGTCCCTACACTGAAGCTTTCTTT. As protein: CASSYSPYTEAFF.

This rearrangement joins TRBV9 to TRBJ2-5; D unclear. Per germline, CDR1 SGDLS and CDR2 YYNGEE. CDR3 size: 14 residues. The V end was cut by 0 bases, the J end by 0 bases, with 6 bases between. This CDR3 is CASSVGIDQETQYF. CDR3 DNA sequence: TGTGCCAGCAGCGTAGGGATAGACCAAGAGACCCAGTACTTC.

The genes are TRBV24-1 and TRBJ1-5, with D maybe TRBD1 (6 bases). The CDR3 sequence is 14 residues long. Germline V gene lookup returns CDR1 KGHDR and CDR2 SFDVKD. V lost 8 bases to trimming and J lost 1 base, with 11 bases between them. The CDR3 sequence is CATKDRTSNQPQHF. For the CDR3, the DNA is TGTGCCACCAAAGACAGGACGAGCAATCAGCCCCAGCATTTT.

The chain combines TRBV18 with TRBJ2-7, with TRBD1 as a possible D gene (6 bases). Germline V gene sequence: CDR1 KGHSH, CDR2 LQKENI. The V end was cut by 4 bases, the J end by 2 bases, with 12 bases between. CDR3 length: 14 amino acids. The DNA of the CDR3 is TGTGCCAGCTCACTAACAGGGTTTACCTACGAGCAGTACTTC. This codes for CASSLTGFTYEQYF.

The chain recombines TRBV4-2 with TRBJ2-5; 8 bases fit TRBD2. The CDR3 runs 16 residues. V shed 1 base, J shed 4 bases, and the junction held 8 bases outside the gene matches. CDR1 and CDR2 (germline): LGHNA, YNFKEQ. Written as DNA, the CDR3 is TGTGCCAGCAGCCAAGGAGACGCGGGGGGAGTAGAGACCCAGTACTTC. Translated, it gives CASSQGDAGGVETQYF.

The chain carries TRBV4-1 and TRBJ2-7; the match to TRBD2 covers 8 bases. Trimming at V came to 0 bases and at J to 0 bases, leaving 10 bases not matched to a gene. CDR1 and CDR2 (germline): MGHRA, YSYEKL. CDR3 length: 18 residues. The CDR3 sequence: CASSQDRDSGDSSYEQYF. CDR3 DNA sequence: TGCGCCAGCAGCCAAGATAGGGATAGCGGGGACTCCTCCTACGAGCAGTACTTC.

The chain combines TRBV19 with TRBJ2-7; D tentatively fits TRBD1 or TRBD2 (5 bases each). Trimming cost V 3 bases and J 4 bases, with 13 bases left between them. Per germline, CDR1 LNHDA and CDR2 SQIVND (reference sequence). This CDR3 spans 14 amino acids. In nucleotides, the CDR3 is TGTGCCAGTAGTATTAGTGTTTGGGGGTACGAGCAGTACTTC. Residues: CASSISVWGYEQYF. Drawing the rest from reference TRBV19 and TRBJ2-7, the complete variable domain is DGGITQSPKYLFRKEGQNVTLSCEQNLNHDAMYWYRQDPGQGLRLIYYSQIVNDFQKGDIAEGYSVSREKKESFPLTVTSAQKNPTAFYLCASSISVWGYEQYFGPGTRLTVT.

The V and J genes are TRBV5-6 and TRBJ1-2; D is unresolved. V was shortened by 2 bases and J by 12 bases, with 26 bases between the two germline ends. Germline assignment: CDR1 SGHDT and CDR2 YYEEEE. This CDR3 is 16 amino acids long. DNA for the CDR3: TGTGCCAGCAGCTTCGTTCCCGGGTCTCGAAATCTGGGCGACACCTTC. It is translated as CASSFVPGSRNLGDTF.

This clone was picked up one time. This chain connects TRBV5-6 to TRBJ2-7; 8 bases are a match to TRBD1. Looked up from germline, CDR1 is SGHDT and CDR2 is YYEEEE. The CDR3 has 16 residues. V lost 6 bases to trimming and J lost 3 bases; unmatched junction nucleotides: 14. This chain's CDR3 is CASNKPGGSLFYEQYF. The CDR3 bases are TGTGCCAGCAACAAACCAGGGGGCAGCCTCTTCTACGAGCAGTACTTC.

The J gene is TRBJ2-5, the V gene TRBV7-2; D is uncertain. The CDR3 is 12 residues long. CDR1 SGHTA and CDR2 FQGNSA come from the germline V gene. Trimming pared 5 bases from V and 0 bases from J, leaving 4 bases between. The CDR3, as DNA: TGTGCCAGCAGCCCGAACCAAGAGACCCAGTACTTC. It is translated as CASSPNQETQYF.

This chain links TRBV19 with TRBJ1-1, with D maybe TRBD1 (5 bases). This CDR3 has 13 amino acids. Germline V gives CDR1 LNHDA, CDR2 SQIVND (reference sequence). V dropped 11 bases and J dropped 0 bases, with 13 bases sitting between them. As DNA, the CDR3 is TGTGCCGTAACGGCAGGGATGAACACTGAAGCTTTCTTT. Its translation: CAVTAGMNTEAFF.

The chain joins TRBV24-1 to TRBJ2-3; 12 bases agree with TRBD2. The J segment lost 11 bases and the V segment lost 4 bases, leaving 3 bases of the junction unmatched. This CDR3 comprises 13 residues. Germline V CDR1 and CDR2: KGHDR, SFDVKD. CDR3 nucleotides: TGTGCCACCAGTGACCTGACTAGCGGGAGGCAGTATTTT. It translates to CATSDLTSGRQYF.